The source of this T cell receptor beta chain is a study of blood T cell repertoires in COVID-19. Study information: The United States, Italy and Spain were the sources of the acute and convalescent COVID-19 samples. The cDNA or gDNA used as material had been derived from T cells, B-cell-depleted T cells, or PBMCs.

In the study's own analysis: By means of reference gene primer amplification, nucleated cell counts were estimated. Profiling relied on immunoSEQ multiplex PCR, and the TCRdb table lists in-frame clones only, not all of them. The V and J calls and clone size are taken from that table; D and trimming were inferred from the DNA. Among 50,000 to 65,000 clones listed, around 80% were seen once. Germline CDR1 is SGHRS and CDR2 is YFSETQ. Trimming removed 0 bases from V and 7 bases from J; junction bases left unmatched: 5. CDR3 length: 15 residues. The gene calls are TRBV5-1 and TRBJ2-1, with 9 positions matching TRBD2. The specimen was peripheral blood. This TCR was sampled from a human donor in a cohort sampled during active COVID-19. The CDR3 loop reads CASSLGASGVNEQFF. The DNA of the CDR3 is TGCGCCAGCAGCTTGGGGGCTAGCGGGGTAAATGAGCAGTTCTTC.